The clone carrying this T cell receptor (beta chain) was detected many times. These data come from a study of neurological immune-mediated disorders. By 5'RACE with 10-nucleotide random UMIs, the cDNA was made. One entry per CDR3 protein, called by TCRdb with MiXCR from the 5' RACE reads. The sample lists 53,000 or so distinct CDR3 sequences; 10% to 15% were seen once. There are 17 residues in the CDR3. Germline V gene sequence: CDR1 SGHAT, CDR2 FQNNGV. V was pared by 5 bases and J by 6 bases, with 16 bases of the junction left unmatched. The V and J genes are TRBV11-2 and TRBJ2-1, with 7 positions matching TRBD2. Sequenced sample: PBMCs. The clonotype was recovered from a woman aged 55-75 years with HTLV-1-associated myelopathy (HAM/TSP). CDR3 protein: CASSHLGAGATANEQFF. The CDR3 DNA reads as TGTGCCAGCAGCCACCTAGGGGCGGGAGCGACTGCCAATGAGCAGTTCTTC.